Reported below is one T cell receptor beta chain. Its specificity is not known. It was the approximately 130-subject validation cohort, separate from the approximately 670-subject first cohort, to which the donors belonged. The protocol was immunoSEQ multiplex PCR, while the TCRdb copy is restricted to in-frame clones and leaves out a portion. The sample has some 220,000 clones, 90% to 95% seen once. The data were taken from a study of cytomegalovirus exposure and HLA in healthy donors. Study findings and constraints: It was reported that the classifier diagnosed cytomegalovirus status with high specificity and sensitivity in both the original and validation cohorts.

The ends were cut back, 6 bases at V and 6 bases at J, with 20 bases in the middle. This CDR3 contains 15 residues. CDR1 is LNHDA, CDR2 SQIVND, per germline (reference sequence). The source is a woman between 18 and 30 years old in good health and CMV-seronegative. The chain has TRBV19 and TRBJ1-2; D is possibly TRBD1 (5 bases). The sample consisted of PBMCs. The CDR3 DNA is TGTGCCAGTAGACTCCCCGAAGGGGCGAGAGATGGCTACACCTTC. Protein sequence: CASRLPEGARDGYTF.